These 19 T cell receptor beta chains originate from one sample sequenced in a study of T cells expressing NK-cell markers. With the 5' RACE reads reprocessed, TCRdb shows one record per CDR3 protein and no DNA. Recorded for this sample: roughly 300,000 distinct CDR3 sequences. The specimen sequenced was blood T cells: a sorted CD56 or NKG2C T cell subset, CD4+ or CD8+ T cells, or bulk PBMC T cells (not recorded which). Every receptor here comes from a woman aged 18 to 69 in good health.

The V and J genes are TRBV5-1 and TRBJ2-1; TCRdb gives TRBD2 as the D gene, but with no DNA this cannot be confirmed. Germline loops: CDR1 SGHRS, CDR2 YFSETQ. The CDR3 contains 19 residues. The CDR3 loop reads CASSIGLAGGLGSNNEQFF.

The J gene is TRBJ1-5, the V gene TRBV6-2 or TRBV6-3. The CDR3 runs to 15 residues. Germline CDR1 MNHEY, CDR2 SVGEGT. The CDR3 protein is CASRNLGTSNQPQHF.

The chain employs TRBV29-1 and TRBJ2-1; TCRdb's D call of TRBD1 is untestable without DNA. Germline CDR1 SQVTM, CDR2 ANQGSEA. There are 14 residues in the CDR3. CDR3 protein: CSVSWGGNFNEQFF.

The V gene is TRBV7-2, the J gene TRBJ2-7; TCRdb reports TRBD1, a call that lacks DNA to check it against. Per germline, CDR1 SGHTA and CDR2 FQGNSA. The CDR3 is 12 amino acids. CDR3 sequence: CASSSPLAEQYF. Full variable domain (missing parts from reference TRBV7-2 and TRBJ2-7): GAGVSQSPSNKVTEKGKDVELRCDPISGHTALYWYRQSLGQGLEFLIYFQGNSAPDKSGLPSDRFSAERTGGSVSTLTIQRTQQEDSAVYLCASSSPLAEQYFGPGTRLTVT.

The chain combines TRBV11-1 with TRBJ2-7; TCRdb outputs TRBD2, but without DNA this stays unchecked. The CDR3 is made up of 14 amino acids. Germline V lookup: CDR1 SGHAT, CDR2 FQDESV (reference sequence). The CDR3 loop is CASSPSTGAYEQYF.

V is TRBV12-3 or TRBV12-4 and J is TRBJ2-1; TCRdb's D call, TRBD1, is unchecked because there is no DNA. The CDR3 consists of 12 residues. CDR3 sequence: CASTPGYNEQFF.

The rearrangement uses TRBV6-2 or TRBV6-3 and TRBJ2-1; checking the TCRdb D call of TRBD2 is not possible without DNA. Germline lookup yields CDR1 MNHEY and CDR2 SVGEGT. The CDR3 consists of 17 residues. CDR3 sequence: CASSSLPTSLAYNEQFF.

The chain carries TRBV7-2 and TRBJ2-5. The CDR3 runs 13 residues. Germline CDR1 SGHTA, CDR2 FQGNSA. This chain's CDR3 is CASSSDKQETQYF.

The chain combines TRBV12-3 or TRBV12-4 with TRBJ2-7. There are 16 residues in the CDR3. The CDR3 is CASTSNRQALPYEQYF.

The genes are TRBV20-1 and TRBJ1-2; TCRdb's D gene call, TRBD1, goes unchecked for lack of DNA. The CDR3 has 12 amino acids. Germline V gives CDR1 DFQATT, CDR2 SNEGSKA (reference sequence). The CDR3 region is CSAAQGIYGYTF.

The V call is TRBV6-5, the J call TRBJ2-2; with no DNA, the TCRdb D assignment of TRBD1 cannot be verified. CDR3 length equals 18 residues. CDR1 and CDR2 from the germline V gene are MNHEY and SVGAGI. This CDR3 reads CASSYVGVKQGATGELFF.

The J gene is TRBJ2-5, the V gene TRBV29-1; lacking DNA, the TRBD2 call made by TCRdb goes unchecked. This CDR3 region has 14 residues. Germline values: CDR1 SQVTM, CDR2 ANQGSEA. CDR3 sequence reads: CSAAGGAPGETQYF.

The rearrangement joins TRBV20-1 to TRBJ2-7; TCRdb returns TRBD2, unconfirmable since there is no DNA. The CDR3 covers 18 residues. CDR1 and CDR2 (germline): DFQATT, SNEGSKA (reference sequence). This CDR3 reads CSARRAGATSGSQYEQYF.

The genes are TRBV27 and TRBJ2-1; TCRdb's D call, TRBD2, is unchecked because there is no DNA. The CDR3 sequence is 16 residues long. Germline V gene sequence: CDR1 MNHEY, CDR2 SMNVEV (reference sequence). The CDR3 protein is CASSLGGGPSYNEQFF.

The rearrangement links TRBV28 to TRBJ1-3; TCRdb selects TRBD1, and the lack of DNA leaves this call unchecked. This CDR3 is 16 amino acids long. Germline V gene sequence: CDR1 MDHEN, CDR2 SYDVKM. CDR3: CASSFRGAVTGNTIYF.

This rearrangement joins TRBV7-8 to TRBJ1-2. The CDR3 totals 11 residues. Germline V lookup: CDR1 SGHVS, CDR2 FQNEAQ. This CDR3 reads CASSLDDGYTF. Variable domain in full (rest from reference TRBV7-8 and TRBJ1-2): GAGVSQSPRYKVAKRGQDVALRCDPISGHVSLFWYQQALGQGPEFLTYFQNEAQLDKSGLPSDRFFAERPEGSVSTLKIQRTQQEDSAVYLCASSLDDGYTFGSGTRLTVV.

V gene TRBV7-9 combines with J gene TRBJ1-1. Germline V gene sequence: CDR1 SEHNR, CDR2 FQNEAQ (reference sequence). The CDR3 runs 14 residues. The CDR3 sequence: CASTYTKGNTEAFF.

This rearrangement joins TRBV7-7 to TRBJ2-3; the TRBD2 assignment by TCRdb is unverifiable without DNA. The CDR3 length is 15 residues. Germline assignment: CDR1 SSHAT and CDR2 FNYEAQ (reference sequence). CDR3 in amino acids: CASSPGGTSTDTQYF.

The CDR3 here is CASSPGTGQKLFF. The chain uses TRBV5-6 and TRBJ1-4; the TCRdb D gene call, TRBD1, has no DNA to confirm it. Germline-derived CDR1 and CDR2 are SGHDT and YYEEEE. This CDR3 comprises 13 residues.